This T cell receptor (beta chain) came from a study of blood T cells in healthy people across ages. Study-level results: Researchers deemed the diversity estimates from one million T cells underestimates.

Germline loops: CDR1 SQVTM, CDR2 ANQGSEA. The V end lost 7 bases, the J end lost 7 bases, and 8 bases lay between the germline ends. CDR3 length: 10 residues. To note about this clonotype: Its antigen remains unidentified.

A sample-barcoded 5' primer and a J-beta primer mix were used in a second PCR of about 7 to 12 cycles. Each TCR beta cDNA got a 12-nucleotide random molecular identifier. TCRdb independently ran MiXCR on the 5' RACE reads; one entry per CDR3 protein. The top ten hold about 13% of the sample, which has about 620,000 distinct CDR3 sequences, 52% seen once. The sequencing input was blood. This clonotype originated in a woman aged 80 or over in good health. The chain links TRBV29-1 to TRBJ2-1; unclear D gene. The CDR3 protein is CSAIKNEQFF. CDR3 bases: TGCAGCGCGATTAAGAATGAGCAGTTCTTC.